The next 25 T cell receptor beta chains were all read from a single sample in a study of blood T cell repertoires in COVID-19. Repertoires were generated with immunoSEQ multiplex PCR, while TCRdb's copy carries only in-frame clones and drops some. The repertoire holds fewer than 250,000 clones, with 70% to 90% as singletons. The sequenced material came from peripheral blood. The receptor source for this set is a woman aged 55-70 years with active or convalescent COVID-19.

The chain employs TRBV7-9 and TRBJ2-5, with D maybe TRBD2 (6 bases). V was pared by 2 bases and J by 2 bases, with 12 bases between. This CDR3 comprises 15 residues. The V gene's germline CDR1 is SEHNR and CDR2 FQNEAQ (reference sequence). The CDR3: CASSLTYGGQETQYF. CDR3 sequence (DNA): TGTGCCAGCAGCTTAACTTACGGAGGGCAAGAGACCCAGTACTTC.

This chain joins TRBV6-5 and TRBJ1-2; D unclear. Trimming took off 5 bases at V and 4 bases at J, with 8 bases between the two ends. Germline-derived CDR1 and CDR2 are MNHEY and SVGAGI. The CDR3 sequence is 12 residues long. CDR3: CASSLDIYGYTF. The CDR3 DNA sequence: TGTGCCAGCAGTCTTGACATCTATGGCTACACCTTC.

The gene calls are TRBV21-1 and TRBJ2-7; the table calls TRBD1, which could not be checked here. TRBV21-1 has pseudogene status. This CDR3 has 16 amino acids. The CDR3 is CASSKEAGTGTYEQYF. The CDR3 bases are TGTGCCAGCAGCAAAGAGGCCGGGACAGGGACCTACGAGCAGTACTTC.

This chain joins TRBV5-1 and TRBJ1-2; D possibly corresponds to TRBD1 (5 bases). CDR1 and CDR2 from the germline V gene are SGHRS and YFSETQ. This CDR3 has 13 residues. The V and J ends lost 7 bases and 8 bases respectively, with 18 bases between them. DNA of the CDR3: TGCGCCAGCTCCTGGGGGGGGACGGACGGCTACACCTTC. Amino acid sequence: CASSWGGTDGYTF.

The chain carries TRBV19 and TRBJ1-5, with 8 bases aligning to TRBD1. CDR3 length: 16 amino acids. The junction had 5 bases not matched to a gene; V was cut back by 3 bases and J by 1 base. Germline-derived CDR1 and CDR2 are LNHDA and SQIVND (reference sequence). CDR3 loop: CASSIDRGGSNQPQHF. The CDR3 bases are TGTGCCAGTAGTATTGACAGGGGAGGAAGCAATCAGCCCCAGCATTTT.

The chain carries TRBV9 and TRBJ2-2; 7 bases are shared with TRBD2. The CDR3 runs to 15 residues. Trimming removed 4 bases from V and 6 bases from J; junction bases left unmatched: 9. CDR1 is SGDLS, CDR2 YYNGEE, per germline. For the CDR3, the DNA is TGTGCCAGCAGCCTCATGGCGGGAGCGCCCGGGGAGCTGTTTTTT. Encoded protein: CASSLMAGAPGELFF.

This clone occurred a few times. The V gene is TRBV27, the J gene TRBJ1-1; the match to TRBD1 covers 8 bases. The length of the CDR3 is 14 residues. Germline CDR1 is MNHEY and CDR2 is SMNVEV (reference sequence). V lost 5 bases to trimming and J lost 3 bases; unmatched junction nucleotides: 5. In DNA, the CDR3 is TGTGCCAGCAGTCATGGACAGGGTTACACTGAAGCTTTCTTT. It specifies CASSHGQGYTEAFF.

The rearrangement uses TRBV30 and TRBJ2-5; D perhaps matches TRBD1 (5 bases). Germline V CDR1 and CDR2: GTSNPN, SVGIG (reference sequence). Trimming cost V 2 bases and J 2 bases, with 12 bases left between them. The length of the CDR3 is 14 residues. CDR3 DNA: TGTGCCTGGAGTAGGGCAGGGCATCAAGAGACCCAGTACTTC. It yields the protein CAWSRAGHQETQYF.

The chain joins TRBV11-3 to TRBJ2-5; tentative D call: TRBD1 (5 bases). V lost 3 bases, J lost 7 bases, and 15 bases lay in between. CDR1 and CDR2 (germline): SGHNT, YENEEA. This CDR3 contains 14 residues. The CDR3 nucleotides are TGTGCCAGCAGCTTGGGGCCGGCCACGGGGACCCAGTACTTC. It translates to CASSLGPATGTQYF.

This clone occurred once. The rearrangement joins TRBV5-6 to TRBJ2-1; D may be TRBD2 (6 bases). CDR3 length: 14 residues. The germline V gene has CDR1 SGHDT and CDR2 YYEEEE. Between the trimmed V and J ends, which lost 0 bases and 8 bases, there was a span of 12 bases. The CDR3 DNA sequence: TGTGCCAGCAGCTTGGCCCTCAGGGAGGATGAGCAGTTCTTC. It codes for CASSLALREDEQFF.

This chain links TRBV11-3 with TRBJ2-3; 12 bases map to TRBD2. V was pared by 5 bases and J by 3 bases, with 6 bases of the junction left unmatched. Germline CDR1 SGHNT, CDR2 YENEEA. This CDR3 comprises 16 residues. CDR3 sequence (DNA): TGTGCCAGCAGCCGCCCGACTAGCGGGAGTACAGATACGCAGTATTTT. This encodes CASSRPTSGSTDTQYF.

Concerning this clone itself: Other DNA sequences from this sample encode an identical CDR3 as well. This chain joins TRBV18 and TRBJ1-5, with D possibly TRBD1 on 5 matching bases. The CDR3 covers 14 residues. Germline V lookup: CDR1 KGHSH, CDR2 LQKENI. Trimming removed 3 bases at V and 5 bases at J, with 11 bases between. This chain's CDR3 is CASSPGGGDQPQHF. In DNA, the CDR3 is TGTGCCAGCTCACCGGGGGGGGGAGATCAGCCCCAGCATTTT.

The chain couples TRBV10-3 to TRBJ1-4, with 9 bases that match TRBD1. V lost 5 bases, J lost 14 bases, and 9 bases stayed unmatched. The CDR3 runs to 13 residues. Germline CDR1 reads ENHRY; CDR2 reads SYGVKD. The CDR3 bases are TGTGCCATCAGTTCCCTGACAGGGGGAATCCTGTTTTTT. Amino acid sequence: CAISSLTGGILFF.

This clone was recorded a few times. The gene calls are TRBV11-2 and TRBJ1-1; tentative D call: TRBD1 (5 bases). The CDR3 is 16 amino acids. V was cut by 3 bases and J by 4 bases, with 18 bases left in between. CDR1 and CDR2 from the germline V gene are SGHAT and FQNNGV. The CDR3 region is CASSLGWGVSITEAFF. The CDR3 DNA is TGTGCCAGCAGCTTGGGTTGGGGGGTGTCGATCACTGAAGCTTTCTTT.

The CDR3 loop reads CASRAGEIYEQYF. The CDR3 coding sequence is TGTGCCAGCAGAGCGGGAGAGATCTACGAGCAGTACTTC. The rearrangement uses TRBV6-5 and TRBJ2-7; 8 nucleotides align to TRBD2. Unmatched junction bases numbered 4, after V lost 6 bases and J lost 3 bases. The CDR3 contains 13 residues. CDR1 MNHEY and CDR2 SVGAGI come from the germline V gene.

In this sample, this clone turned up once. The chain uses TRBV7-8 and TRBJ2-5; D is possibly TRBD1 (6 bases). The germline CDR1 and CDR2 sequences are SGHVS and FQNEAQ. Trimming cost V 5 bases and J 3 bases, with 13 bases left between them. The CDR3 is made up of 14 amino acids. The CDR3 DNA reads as TGTGCCAGCAGCCCCGGCAGGGGAGAAGAGACCCAGTACTTC. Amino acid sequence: CASSPGRGEETQYF.

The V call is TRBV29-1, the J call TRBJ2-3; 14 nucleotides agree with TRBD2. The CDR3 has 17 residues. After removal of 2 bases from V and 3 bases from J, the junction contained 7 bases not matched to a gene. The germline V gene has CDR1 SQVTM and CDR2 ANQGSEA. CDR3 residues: CSVERGLAGVVTDTQYF. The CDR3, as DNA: TGCAGCGTTGAACGGGGACTAGCGGGAGTGGTTACAGATACGCAGTATTTT.

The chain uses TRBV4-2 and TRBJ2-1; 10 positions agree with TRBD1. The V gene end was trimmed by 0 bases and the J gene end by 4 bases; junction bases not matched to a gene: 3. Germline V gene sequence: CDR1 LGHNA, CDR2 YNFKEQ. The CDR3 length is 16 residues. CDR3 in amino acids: CASSQEAGQGYNEQFF. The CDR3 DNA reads TGTGCCAGCAGCCAAGAGGCGGGACAGGGGTACAATGAGCAGTTCTTC.

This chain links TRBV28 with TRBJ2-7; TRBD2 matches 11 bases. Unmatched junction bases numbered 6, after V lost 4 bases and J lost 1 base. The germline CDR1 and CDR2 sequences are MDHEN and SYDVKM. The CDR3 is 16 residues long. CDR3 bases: TGTGCCAGCAGTTCCACGACTAGCGGGGATTCCTACGAGCAGTACGTC. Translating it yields CASSSTTSGDSYEQYV.

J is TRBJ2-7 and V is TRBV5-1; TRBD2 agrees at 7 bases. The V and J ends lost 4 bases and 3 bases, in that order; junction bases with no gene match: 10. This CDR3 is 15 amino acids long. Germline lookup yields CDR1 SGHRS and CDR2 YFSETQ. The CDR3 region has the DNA TGCGCCAGCAGCGCCGAGGGAGGGAGGAACTACGAGCAGTACTTC. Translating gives CASSAEGGRNYEQYF.

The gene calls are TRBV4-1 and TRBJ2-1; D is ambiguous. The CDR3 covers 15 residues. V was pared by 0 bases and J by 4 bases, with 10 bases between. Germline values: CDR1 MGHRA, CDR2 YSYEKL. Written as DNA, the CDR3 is TGCGCCAGCAGCCAAGACAGGATCTCTTACAATGAGCAGTTCTTC. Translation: CASSQDRISYNEQFF.

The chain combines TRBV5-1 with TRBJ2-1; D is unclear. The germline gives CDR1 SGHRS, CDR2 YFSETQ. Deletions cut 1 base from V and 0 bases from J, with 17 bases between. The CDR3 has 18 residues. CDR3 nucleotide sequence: TGCGCCAGCAGCTTGACTTTTTCCATGATAAGCTCCTACAATGAGCAGTTCTTC. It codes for CASSLTFSMISSYNEQFF.

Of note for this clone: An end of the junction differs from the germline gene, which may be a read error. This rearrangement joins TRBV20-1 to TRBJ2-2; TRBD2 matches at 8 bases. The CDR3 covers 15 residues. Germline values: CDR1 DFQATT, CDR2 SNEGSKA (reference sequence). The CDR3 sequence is CSASPLSGNSGELFF. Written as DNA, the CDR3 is TGCAGTGCTAGTCCTCTTAGCGGGAACTCCGGGGAGCTGTTTTTT.

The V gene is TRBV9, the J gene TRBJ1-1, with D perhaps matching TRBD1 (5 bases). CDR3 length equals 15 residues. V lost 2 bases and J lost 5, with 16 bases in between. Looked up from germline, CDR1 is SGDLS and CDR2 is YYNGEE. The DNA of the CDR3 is TGTGCCAGCAGCGTGGGCGACAGCCCAAGTACTGAAGCTTTCTTT. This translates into CASSVGDSPSTEAFF.

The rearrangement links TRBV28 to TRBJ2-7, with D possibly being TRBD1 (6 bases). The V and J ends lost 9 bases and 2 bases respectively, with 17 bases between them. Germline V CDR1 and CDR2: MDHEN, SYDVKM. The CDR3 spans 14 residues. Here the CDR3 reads CASGPDRPPYEQYV. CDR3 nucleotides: TGTGCCAGTGGACCCGACAGGCCGCCCTACGAGCAGTACGTC.